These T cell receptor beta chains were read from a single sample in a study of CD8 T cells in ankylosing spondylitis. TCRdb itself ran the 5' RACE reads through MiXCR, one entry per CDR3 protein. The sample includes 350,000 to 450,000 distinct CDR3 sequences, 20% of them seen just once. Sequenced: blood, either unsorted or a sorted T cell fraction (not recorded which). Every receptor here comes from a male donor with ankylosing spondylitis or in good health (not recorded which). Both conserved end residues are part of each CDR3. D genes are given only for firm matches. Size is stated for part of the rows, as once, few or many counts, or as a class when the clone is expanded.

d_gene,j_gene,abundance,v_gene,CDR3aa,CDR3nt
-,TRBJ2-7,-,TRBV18,CASSLVGEYYEQYF,TGTGCCAGCTCATTGGTAGGGGAATACTACGAGCAGTACTTC
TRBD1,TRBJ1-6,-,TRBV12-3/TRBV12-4,CASSRQGPGNSPLHF,TGTGCCAGCAGCAGACAGGGGCCTGGCAATTCACCCCTCCACTTT
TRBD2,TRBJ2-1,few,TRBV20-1,CSPEGEGLANEQFF,TGCAGTCCCGAGGGGGAGGGACTAGCTAATGAGCAGTTCTTC
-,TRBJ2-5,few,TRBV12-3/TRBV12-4,CASSLEGPGETQYF,TGTGCCAGCAGTTTAGAGGGCCCTGGAGAGACCCAGTACTTC
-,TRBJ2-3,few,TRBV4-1,CASSPVVGQEGTDTQYF,TGCGCCAGCAGCCCGGTTGTAGGTCAAGAGGGCACAGATACGCAGTATTTT
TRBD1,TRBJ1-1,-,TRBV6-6,CASSADRGTEAFF,TGTGCCAGCAGTGCGGACAGGGGAACTGAAGCTTTCTTT
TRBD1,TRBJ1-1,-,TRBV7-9,CASTPPGGTEAFF,TGTGCCAGCACCCCGCCAGGGGGAACTGAAGCTTTCTTT
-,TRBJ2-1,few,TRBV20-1,CSAREGVRTVWNEQFF,TGCAGTGCTAGAGAGGGTGTGCGGACAGTTTGGAATGAGCAGTTCTTC
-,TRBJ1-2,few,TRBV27,CASSLHQSLGTTYGYTF,TGTGCCAGCAGTTTACACCAAAGCCTCGGGACAACCTATGGCTACACCTTC
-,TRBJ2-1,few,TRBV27,CASSLWSGSINNEQFF,TGTGCCAGCAGTTTATGGAGCGGCTCTATTAACAATGAGCAGTTCTTC
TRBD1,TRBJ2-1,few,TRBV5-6,CASRTGQGGYDEQFF,TGTGCCAGCAGGACCGGACAGGGAGGTTATGATGAGCAGTTCTTC
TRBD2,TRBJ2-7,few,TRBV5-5,CASSLGIAGTSYEQYF,TGTGCCAGCAGCCTGGGGATAGCGGGAACCTCCTACGAGCAGTACTTC
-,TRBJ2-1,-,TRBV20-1,CSARGDNYNEQFF,TGCAGTGCTAGAGGGGACAATTACAATGAGCAGTTCTTC
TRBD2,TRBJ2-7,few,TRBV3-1,CASSQEWTSGGGQYF,TGTGCCAGCAGCCAAGAATGGACTAGCGGGGGGGGACAGTACTTC
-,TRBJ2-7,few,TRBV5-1,CASMKGPGYEQYF,TGCGCCAGCATGAAGGGTCCGGGCTACGAGCAGTACTTC
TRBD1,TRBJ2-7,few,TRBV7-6,CASSLGDRTYEQYF,TGTGCCAGCAGCTTAGGGGACAGGACCTACGAGCAGTACTTC
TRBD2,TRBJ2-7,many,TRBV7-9,CASSLALAVEQYF,TGTGCCAGCAGCTTAGCCCTAGCGGTAGAGCAGTACTTC
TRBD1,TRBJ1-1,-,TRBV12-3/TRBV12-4,CASSFDRVSTEAFF,TGTGCCAGCAGTTTTGACAGGGTAAGCACTGAAGCTTTCTTT
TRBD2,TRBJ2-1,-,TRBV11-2,CASSLEARMAGGRYNEQFF,TGTGCCAGCAGCTTAGAGGCCCGAATGGCGGGGGGGCGATACAATGAGCAGTTCTTC
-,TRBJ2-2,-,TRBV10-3,CATSPNTGELFF,TGTGCCACCTCACCTAACACCGGGGAGCTGTTTTTT
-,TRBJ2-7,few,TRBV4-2,CASSPRDENYEQYF,TGTGCCAGCAGCCCCCGGGACGAAAACTACGAGCAGTACTTC
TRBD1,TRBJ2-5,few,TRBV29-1,CSGALETGLETQYF,TGCAGCGGCGCGCTCGAGACAGGGTTGGAGACCCAGTACTTC
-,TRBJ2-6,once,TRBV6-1,CASRPRANVLTF,TGTGCCAGCAGACCGCGGGCCAACGTCCTGACTTTC
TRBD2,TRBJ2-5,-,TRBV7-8,CASSSRVLAGGRYQETQYF,TGTGCCAGCAGCTCTAGGGTGCTAGCGGGGGGGCGGTACCAAGAGACCCAGTACTTC
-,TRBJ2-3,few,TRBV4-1,CASSQDATQYF,TGCGCCAGCAGCCAAGACGCTACGCAGTATTTT
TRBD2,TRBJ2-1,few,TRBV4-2,CASSQVGGLAGYNEQFF,TGTGCCAGCAGCCAAGTCGGTGGACTAGCGGGTTACAATGAGCAGTTCTTC
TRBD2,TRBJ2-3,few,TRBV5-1,CASSVTGTSGGQADTQYF,TGCGCCAGCAGCGTAACCGGGACTAGCGGGGGGCAGGCAGATACGCAGTATTTT
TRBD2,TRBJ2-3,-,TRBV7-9,CASSLADGRETDTQYF,TGTGCCAGCAGCCTAGCGGACGGGCGGGAGACAGATACGCAGTATTTT
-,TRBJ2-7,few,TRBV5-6,CASSLTTDYEQYF,TGTGCCAGCAGCTTGACGACCGATTACGAGCAGTACTTC
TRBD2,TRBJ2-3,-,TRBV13,CASSLASGGAGTDTQYF,TGTGCCAGCAGCTTAGCTAGCGGGGGGGCCGGCACAGATACGCAGTATTTT
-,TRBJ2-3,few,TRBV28,CASSPTRAHTDTQYF,TGTGCCAGCAGCCCGACTAGGGCCCACACAGATACGCAGTATTTT
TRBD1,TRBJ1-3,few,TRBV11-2,CASSLPDRGGNTIYF,TGTGCCAGCAGCTTACCGGACAGGGGAGGAAACACCATATATTTT
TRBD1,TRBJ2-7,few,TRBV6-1,CASPGTGGASYEQYF,TGTGCCAGCCCAGGGACAGGGGGCGCAAGCTACGAGCAGTACTTC
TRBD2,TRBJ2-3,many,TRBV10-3,CAISGLAGPGDTQYF,TGTGCCATCAGTGGACTAGCGGGGCCGGGGGATACGCAGTATTTT
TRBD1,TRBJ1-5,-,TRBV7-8,CASSFLQGAGQPQHF,TGTGCCAGCAGCTTCCTACAGGGGGCCGGTCAGCCCCAGCATTTT
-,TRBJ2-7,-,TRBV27,CASSFQIERYEQYF,TGTGCCAGCAGTTTCCAAATTGAGCGCTACGAGCAGTACTTC